These T cell receptor beta chains were read from a single sample in a study of blood T cell repertoires in COVID-19. Produced via immunoSEQ multiplex PCR; TCRdb's table is partial and in-frame only. The top ten hold around 3% of the sample, which has around 300,000 clones, more than 80% seen once. The source material was peripheral blood. The receptors stem from a woman in her 30s with active or convalescent COVID-19. The CDR3 runs from the conserved cysteine through the conserved F or W. Fields, in order: clone size, CDR3 length, J gene, V gene, D gene, CDR3 DNA, CDR3 protein. The D gene is left open where the match is weak. Not every row has a clone size; where given, it reads once, few, many or a size class.

abundance: -; len: 15; j_gene: TRBJ2-5; v_gene: TRBV19; d_gene: -; CDR3nt: TGTGCCAGTAGTATAGGCAGAGGGTCTCAAGAGACCCAGTACTTC; CDR3aa: CASSIGRGSQETQYF
abundance: once; len: 15; j_gene: TRBJ2-3; v_gene: TRBV28; d_gene: -; CDR3nt: TGTGCCAGCAGTTTATGGTCGCAGAACACAGATACGCAGTATTTT; CDR3aa: CASSLWSQNTDTQYF
abundance: -; len: 13; j_gene: TRBJ1-6; v_gene: TRBV5-8; d_gene: -; CDR3nt: TGTGCCAGCTCCCGGGGGAATAATTCACCCCTCCACTTT; CDR3aa: CASSRGNNSPLHF
abundance: -; len: 12; j_gene: TRBJ1-3; v_gene: TRBV3-1/TRBV3-2; d_gene: -; CDR3nt: TGTGCCAGCAGCCAATTACGGAACACCATATATTTT; CDR3aa: CASSQLRNTIYF
abundance: -; len: 15; j_gene: TRBJ2-5; v_gene: TRBV6-5; d_gene: TRBD2; CDR3nt: TGTGCCAGCAGTTACTCTCGGGGGGGCCGAGAGACCCAGTACTTC; CDR3aa: CASSYSRGGRETQYF
abundance: -; len: 14; j_gene: TRBJ1-1; v_gene: TRBV7-8; d_gene: TRBD1; CDR3nt: TGTGCCAGCAGCCCCAGGGGGCCGGACACTGAAGCTTTCTTT; CDR3aa: CASSPRGPDTEAFF
abundance: -; len: 15; j_gene: TRBJ2-7; v_gene: TRBV7-8; d_gene: -; CDR3nt: TGTGCCAGCAGCCGCGCAGGCTTGTTGGTCTACGAGCAGTACTTC; CDR3aa: CASSRAGLLVYEQYF
abundance: -; len: 15; j_gene: TRBJ2-1; v_gene: TRBV9; d_gene: TRBD1; CDR3nt: TGTGCCAGCAGCGGAGAAAAGGGGGCAGGGACTGAGCAGTTCTTC; CDR3aa: CASSGEKGAGTEQFF
abundance: few; len: 14; j_gene: TRBJ2-5; v_gene: TRBV29-1; d_gene: TRBD2; CDR3nt: TGCAGCGTCACTACTAGCGGGGGGGGAGAGACCCAGTACTTC; CDR3aa: CSVTTSGGGETQYF
abundance: -; len: 17; j_gene: TRBJ2-1; v_gene: TRBV18; d_gene: TRBD1; CDR3nt: TGTGCCAGCTCACCACCCAACAGGGGAAACTCCTACAATGAGCAGTTCTTC; CDR3aa: CASSPPNRGNSYNEQFF
abundance: -; len: 13; j_gene: TRBJ2-5; v_gene: TRBV5-1; d_gene: -; CDR3nt: TGCGCCAGCAGCTTGGTCAGGGAAGAGACCCAGTACTTC; CDR3aa: CASSLVREETQYF
abundance: once; len: 17; j_gene: TRBJ1-2; v_gene: TRBV7-9; d_gene: -; CDR3nt: TGTGCCAGCAGCTTAGTCGGTGGTGCCGGGGCTAACTATGGCTACACCTTC; CDR3aa: CASSLVGGAGANYGYTF
abundance: -; len: 14; j_gene: TRBJ2-1; v_gene: TRBV6-6; d_gene: -; CDR3nt: TGTGCCAGCAGCAGGGGCGGTTACTACAATGAGCAGTTCTTC; CDR3aa: CASSRGGYYNEQFF
abundance: -; len: 17; j_gene: TRBJ2-3; v_gene: TRBV7-3; d_gene: TRBD2; CDR3nt: TGTGCCAGCAGTAAGGGGATAGCGGGGGGAGGCACAGATACGCAGTATTTT; CDR3aa: CASSKGIAGGGTDTQYF
abundance: -; len: 17; j_gene: TRBJ1-1; v_gene: TRBV11-3; d_gene: TRBD1; CDR3nt: TGTGCCAGCAGCTTAGACCGGGACAGGGTTATGAACACTGAAGCTTTCTTT; CDR3aa: CASSLDRDRVMNTEAFF
abundance: -; len: 14; j_gene: TRBJ1-3; v_gene: TRBV4-3; d_gene: -; CDR3nt: TGCGCCAGCAGCCACCGGGGGTCCGGAAACACCATATATTTT; CDR3aa: CASSHRGSGNTIYF
abundance: -; len: 15; j_gene: TRBJ2-5; v_gene: TRBV7-9; d_gene: -; CDR3nt: TGTGCCAGCAGCTTAGTTCCAGAAGGAGGGGAGACCCAGTACTTC; CDR3aa: CASSLVPEGGETQYF
abundance: -; len: 14; j_gene: TRBJ2-5; v_gene: TRBV28; d_gene: -; CDR3nt: TGTGCCAGCAGTTCAACTTACGGTGTAGAGACCCAGTACTTC; CDR3aa: CASSSTYGVETQYF
abundance: -; len: 15; j_gene: TRBJ1-5; v_gene: TRBV18; d_gene: TRBD1; CDR3nt: TGTGCCAGCTCCCTAGGACAGGGTGGAGATCAGCCCCAGCATTTT; CDR3aa: CASSLGQGGDQPQHF
abundance: once; len: 15; j_gene: TRBJ1-2; v_gene: TRBV5-1; d_gene: TRBD1; CDR3nt: TGCGCCAGCAGCTTGGAGACAGGGGGTGTGGTAGGCTACACCTTC; CDR3aa: CASSLETGGVVGYTF
abundance: -; len: 16; j_gene: TRBJ1-1; v_gene: TRBV3-1/TRBV3-2; d_gene: -; CDR3nt: TGTGCCAGCAGCCAACGAGGGAGATCCTTGAACACTGAAGCTTTCTTT; CDR3aa: CASSQRGRSLNTEAFF
abundance: -; len: 13; j_gene: TRBJ2-7; v_gene: TRBV19; d_gene: TRBD1; CDR3nt: TGTGCCACCGCGGACAGGGCGACCTACGAGCAGTACTTC; CDR3aa: CATADRATYEQYF
abundance: -; len: 13; j_gene: TRBJ2-7; v_gene: TRBV24-1; d_gene: TRBD2; CDR3nt: TGTGCCACCAGTGATTTTGCGGGGGAAGAGCAGTACTTC; CDR3aa: CATSDFAGEEQYF
abundance: -; len: 15; j_gene: TRBJ1-4; v_gene: TRBV6-5; d_gene: -; CDR3nt: TGTGCCAGCAGATTTAGGACAGCAACTAATGAAAAACTGTTTTTT; CDR3aa: CASRFRTATNEKLFF
abundance: once; len: 14; j_gene: TRBJ1-5; v_gene: TRBV6-5; d_gene: TRBD1; CDR3nt: TGTGCCAGCAGCAAGACAGGGGGCAATCAGCCCCAGCATTTT; CDR3aa: CASSKTGGNQPQHF
abundance: -; len: 15; j_gene: TRBJ2-1; v_gene: TRBV6-2/TRBV6-3; d_gene: TRBD1; CDR3nt: TGTGCCAGCAGTTTTCGACAGGGGGGAGGCAATGAGCAGTTCTTC; CDR3aa: CASSFRQGGGNEQFF
abundance: -; len: 13; j_gene: TRBJ2-5; v_gene: TRBV7-2; d_gene: -; CDR3nt: TGTGCCAGCAGTCGTGGGGGCGGGCAGACCCAGTACTTC; CDR3aa: CASSRGGGQTQYF
abundance: -; len: 15; j_gene: TRBJ1-3; v_gene: TRBV30; d_gene: -; CDR3nt: TGTGCCTGGACCCCCGGGACTTTCTCTGGAAACACCATATATTTT; CDR3aa: CAWTPGTFSGNTIYF
abundance: -; len: 13; j_gene: TRBJ1-2; v_gene: TRBV27; d_gene: -; CDR3nt: TGTGCCAGCAGTTCTACAGGGTTTGGCGGCTACACCTTC; CDR3aa: CASSSTGFGGYTF
abundance: -; len: 15; j_gene: TRBJ2-3; v_gene: TRBV13; d_gene: -; CDR3nt: TGTGCCAGCAGCCCGCCAGGGATAGGAACAGATACGCAGTATTTT; CDR3aa: CASSPPGIGTDTQYF
abundance: once; len: 14; j_gene: TRBJ2-1; v_gene: TRBV6-6; d_gene: -; CDR3nt: TGTGCCAGCACCGATCGCGGATCCTACAATGAGCAGTTCTTC; CDR3aa: CASTDRGSYNEQFF
abundance: -; len: 15; j_gene: TRBJ2-3; v_gene: TRBV7-8; d_gene: TRBD1; CDR3nt: TGTGCCAGCAGCTTCGGGACAGGGATCACAGATACGCAGTATTTT; CDR3aa: CASSFGTGITDTQYF
abundance: -; len: 13; j_gene: TRBJ2-1; v_gene: TRBV28; d_gene: -; CDR3nt: TGTGCCAGCAGGGGTGGGGGCGGATATGAGCAGTTCTTC; CDR3aa: CASRGGGGYEQFF
abundance: -; len: 16; j_gene: TRBJ1-5; v_gene: TRBV18; d_gene: -; CDR3nt: TGTGCCAGCTCACCAGACGACAGCTATAGCAATCAGCCCCAGCATTTT; CDR3aa: CASSPDDSYSNQPQHF
abundance: -; len: 14; j_gene: TRBJ1-2; v_gene: TRBV6-5; d_gene: TRBD1; CDR3nt: TGTGCCAGCACCCTGGGGACAGGCAACTATGGCTACACCTTC; CDR3aa: CASTLGTGNYGYTF
abundance: -; len: 15; j_gene: TRBJ2-1; v_gene: TRBV5-5; d_gene: TRBD2; CDR3nt: TGTGCCAGCAGCCTTCTAGCGGGGGCCTACAATGAGCAGTTCTTC; CDR3aa: CASSLLAGAYNEQFF
abundance: -; len: 15; j_gene: TRBJ2-7; v_gene: TRBV28; d_gene: -; CDR3nt: TGTGCCAGCAGAATTGGCGGGGAGCCGTCCTACGAGCAGTACTTC; CDR3aa: CASRIGGEPSYEQYF
abundance: -; len: 13; j_gene: TRBJ1-6; v_gene: TRBV7-9; d_gene: -; CDR3nt: TGTGCCAGCAGCTCCACCCAGAATTCACCCCTCCACTTT; CDR3aa: CASSSTQNSPLHF
abundance: -; len: 13; j_gene: TRBJ1-1; v_gene: TRBV5-1; d_gene: -; CDR3nt: TGCGCCAGCAGCCCTCTGTCGGGGGATGAAGCTTTCTTT; CDR3aa: CASSPLSGDEAFF
abundance: -; len: 15; j_gene: TRBJ2-1; v_gene: TRBV5-1; d_gene: -; CDR3nt: TGCGCCAGCAGCTCGCGTAGACAGCCCTACAATGAGCAGTTCTTC; CDR3aa: CASSSRRQPYNEQFF